The 9 T cell receptor beta chains listed next were all sequenced from one sample in a study of response to subunit inactivated influenza vaccine. A single record per CDR3 protein comes from TCRdb applying MiXCR to the RT-PCR reads. The sample consists of 500,000 to 600,000 distinct CDR3 sequences, about an eighth of them appearing once. The specimen was PBMCs from blood, collected about 40 days after vaccination. Receptors originate from a man aged 45 to 65 who received an inactivated influenza vaccine.

This clonotype was counted a few times. The chain is built from TRBV28 and TRBJ2-3; the D gene is possibly TRBD2 (6 bases). CDR1 is MDHEN and CDR2 is SYDVKM in the germline V gene. The CDR3 is 15 amino acids. Trimming stripped 3 bases from V and 4 bases from J, with 14 bases between. CDR3 loop: CASSLGGGLADTQYF. The CDR3 DNA sequence: TGTGCCAGCAGTTTGGGAGGAGGGCTGGCAGATACGCAGTATTTT.

In this sample, this clonotype turned up many times. The rearrangement uses TRBV29-1 and TRBJ1-2; 7 bases line up with TRBD1. The CDR3 is 13 residues long. V shed 6 bases and J 4 bases; nucleotides not matched to a gene: 8. The germline CDR1 and CDR2 sequences are SQVTM and ANQGSEA. The CDR3 DNA reads TGCAGCGTGCGGGACAGCGATCTCTATGGCTACACCTTC. Amino acid sequence: CSVRDSDLYGYTF.

The rearrangement joins TRBV4-3 to TRBJ1-1; no clear D. The V gene lost 4 bases and the J gene lost 1 base, with 7 bases spanning the gap. Germline CDR1 LGHNA, CDR2 YSLEER. This CDR3 is built from 13 residues. CDR3 sequence: CASSRVANTEAFF. The DNA of the CDR3 is TGCGCCAGCAGCCGTGTCGCGAACACTGAAGCTTTCTTT.

There are a few counts of this clonotype. The chain has TRBV29-1 and TRBJ2-7; D is possibly TRBD1 (6 bases). The germline V and J ends were trimmed by 6 bases and 7 bases, with 13 bases remaining between them. Germline V gene data show CDR1 as SQVTM and CDR2 as ANQGSEA. CDR3 length equals 11 residues. The CDR3 protein is CSVAYREEQYF. DNA of the CDR3: TGCAGCGTAGCATACAGGGAAGAGCAGTACTTC.

This clonotype was found many times. The CDR3 DNA reads as TGTGCCAGCAGTGAAGGAGAGTCGGGGGAGCTGTTTTTT. As protein: CASSEGESGELFF. This chain joins TRBV6-4 and TRBJ2-2; D is unclear. Between the trimmed V and J ends, which lost 3 bases and 8 bases, there was a span of 10 bases. The CDR3 consists of 13 residues. Germline V gives CDR1 MRHNA, CDR2 SNTAGT.

The V gene is TRBV7-2, the J gene TRBJ1-6, with a possible D match to TRBD1 (5 bases). The CDR3 loop spans 14 amino acids. V was shortened by 1 base and J by 10 bases, with 11 bases between the two germline ends. Germline V gene sequence: CDR1 SGHTA, CDR2 FQGNSA. In DNA, the CDR3 is TGTGCCAGCAGCTTAGTTTCCAGGGAGTCACCCCTCCACTTT. Translation: CASSLVSRESPLHF.

This clonotype was recorded a few times. The chain recombines TRBV27 with TRBJ2-3, with D perhaps TRBD1 or TRBD2 (5 bases each). V was pared by 0 bases and J by 3 bases, with 10 bases between. Germline CDR1 and CDR2: MNHEY and SMNVEV (reference sequence). This CDR3 has 15 residues. This CDR3 reads CASSLSNGGTDTQYF. The DNA for the CDR3 is TGTGCCAGCAGTTTATCGAATGGGGGAACAGATACGCAGTATTTT.

This clonotype was seen only a few times. This chain links TRBV20-1 with TRBJ2-4; tentatively, D is TRBD1 (5 bases). The ends were cut back, 5 bases at V and 5 bases at J, with 10 bases in the middle. Germline loops: CDR1 DFQATT, CDR2 SNEGSKA (reference sequence). This CDR3 region has 12 residues. The CDR3 DNA reads TGCAGTGCTGGTCAGGGTGAAAACATTCAGTACTTC. Translated: CSAGQGENIQYF.

This chain joins TRBV5-4 and TRBJ1-4, with D possibly TRBD1 on 6 matching bases. Germline loops: CDR1 SGHNT, CDR2 YYREEE (reference sequence). Trimming removed 1 base from V and 3 bases from J, with 10 bases in between. The CDR3 runs 15 residues. The CDR3 bases are TGTGCCAGCAGCTTGACACAGGGCCCTAATGAAAAACTGTTTTTT. It codes for CASSLTQGPNEKLFF.